This record covers a single T cell receptor beta chain. Some clones are missing from TCRdb's copy, which holds only in-frame ones; the method was immunoSEQ multiplex PCR. The sample carries about 170,000 clones, about 88% recorded once. Time point indicated: blood 4 weeks post-SBRT, at nephrectomy. Described treatment: 15 Gy SBRT to primary tumor, nephrectomy 4 weeks later. Nephrectomy followed 15 Gy stereotactic body radiation by 4 weeks. This CDR3 has 15 residues. Trimming cost V 5 bases and J 4 bases; bases outside gene matches: 7. Germline CDR1 SEHNR, CDR2 FQNEAQ (reference sequence). This entry comes from a study of radiation and T cells in renal cell carcinoma.

The sample was blood, taken from a patient whose treatment included radiotherapy and nephrectomy. This sequence joins TRBV7-9 and TRBJ1-5; 8 bases agree with TRBD1. This sequence was found in a woman aged 45 to 65 with renal cell carcinoma. CDR3 region: CASSQAGTGNQPQHF. CDR3 DNA sequence: TGTGCCAGCAGCCAGGCCGGGACAGGAAATCAGCCCCAGCATTTT.